The 10 T cell receptor beta chains below come from one sample, sequenced in a study of CD8 T cells in Susac syndrome. RNA in amounts of roughly 0.5 to 1 ug was reverse transcribed with random hexamers. Using its own MiXCR run on the immunoSEQ multiplex PCR reads, TCRdb lists one record per CDR3 protein. The sample lists about 400,000 distinct CDR3 sequences; roughly 85% were seen once. Material: CD8+ T cells from PBMCs. The receptors shown here come from a human donor with multiple sclerosis.

The V gene is TRBV2, the J gene TRBJ2-1; weak D call: TRBD1 (6 bases). This CDR3 has 13 residues. V dropped 6 bases and J dropped 7 bases, with 13 bases sitting between them. Germline V gene data show CDR1 as SNHLY and CDR2 as FYNNEI. The CDR3: CASREQGINEQFF. CDR3 DNA: TGTGCCAGCAGAGAGCAGGGGATAAATGAGCAGTTCTTC.

The chain employs TRBV6-2 or TRBV6-3 and TRBJ2-1, with TRBD1 identical over 9 bases. V dropped 4 bases and J dropped 10; count of bases not matched to a gene: 8. The CDR3 is 14 amino acids. Germline CDR1 and CDR2: MNHEY and SVGEGT. The CDR3 DNA is TGTGCCAGCAGTTTGGGACAGGGACTCTTAGAGCAGTTCTTC. It encodes CASSLGQGLLEQFF.

The chain is built from TRBV13 and TRBJ1-1; perhaps TRBD1 as D (5 bases). Trimming removed 5 bases from V and 4 bases from J, with 17 bases in between. Germline V CDR1 and CDR2: PRHDT, FYEKMQ (reference sequence). This CDR3 contains 15 residues. The CDR3 protein is CASSPEGEDITEAFF. DNA of the CDR3: TGTGCCAGCAGCCCCGAAGGGGAGGATATCACTGAAGCTTTCTTT.

This rearrangement joins TRBV6-1 to TRBJ2-5; TRBD1 is a possible D gene (5 bases). Trimming removed 2 bases from V and 3 bases from J, with 22 bases in between. Germline V gene data show CDR1 as MNHNS and CDR2 as SASEGT. CDR3 size: 18 residues. The CDR3 region has the DNA TGTGCCAGCAGTGAAAGTTTTCGGTCCGGACATCCTAAAGAGACCCAGTACTTC. Translation: CASSESFRSGHPKETQYF.

The chain is built from TRBV15 and TRBJ1-1, with D possibly matching TRBD1 (5 bases). The CDR3 sequence is 12 residues long. The germline CDR1 and CDR2 sequences are LNHNV and YYDKDF (reference sequence). The V gene lost 8 bases and the J gene lost 3 bases, with 10 bases spanning the gap. This CDR3 is CATGQSDTEAFF. CDR3 nucleotide sequence: TGTGCCACCGGACAATCTGACACTGAAGCTTTCTTT.

The chain employs TRBV20-1 and TRBJ1-2; D is uncertain. The CDR3 contains 15 residues. V gave up 0 bases and J gave up 4 bases, with 15 bases separating them. Per germline, CDR1 DFQATT and CDR2 SNEGSKA (reference sequence). The CDR3 loop is CSARDLREASYGYTF. The CDR3 DNA reads as TGCAGTGCTAGAGATTTAAGGGAGGCAAGCTATGGCTACACCTTC.

The rearrangement links TRBV6-6 to TRBJ2-3; possibly TRBD2 for D (6 bases). The CDR3 length is 16 residues. CDR1 is MNHNY, CDR2 SVGAGI, per germline (reference sequence). The ends were cut back, 10 bases at V and 2 bases at J, with 22 bases in the middle. The CDR3 sequence: CATVAALFTTTDTQYF. Here the CDR3 DNA reads TGTGCCACCGTAGCGGCCCTTTTTACCACCACAGATACGCAGTATTTT.

This clonotype was counted once. This chain joins TRBV6-1 and TRBJ1-2, with D perhaps TRBD1 (5 bases). The V gene lost 7 bases and the J gene lost 4 bases, with 16 bases spanning the gap. The germline V gene has CDR1 MNHNS and CDR2 SASEGT. This CDR3 comprises 14 residues. CDR3 DNA sequence: TGTGCCAGCACAGAGAGTGGGGGACCCTATGGCTACACCTTC. Translating it yields CASTESGGPYGYTF.

In DNA, the CDR3 is TGTGCCAGCGGTCAGGGTCAGCCCCAGCATTTT. Protein product: CASGQGQPQHF. This chain uses TRBV27 with TRBJ1-5; a possible D gene is TRBD1 (5 bases). This CDR3 is 11 amino acids long. CDR1 is MNHEY, CDR2 SMNVEV, per germline (reference sequence). V shed 8 bases and J shed 6 bases, with 8 bases lying between them.

This chain connects TRBV6-2 or TRBV6-3 to TRBJ2-1, with 10 bases that match TRBD2. Germline CDR1 MNHEY, CDR2 SVGEGT. The CDR3 spans 15 residues. V lost 6 bases to trimming and J lost 4 bases; unmatched junction nucleotides: 6. In nucleotides, the CDR3 is TGTGCCAGCAGCTCTAGCGGGGGAATATACAATGAGCAGTTCTTC. As protein: CASSSSGGIYNEQFF.